The source of this TCR beta chain is a study of blood T cells in healthy people across ages. There are 15 residues in the CDR3. The V end was cut by 2 bases, the J end by 2 bases, with 12 bases between. Then a second PCR, running roughly 7 to 11 cycles, was carried out with a sample-barcoded 5' primer and a J-beta primer mix. TCRdb re-derived calls from the 5' RACE reads in MiXCR, one entry per CDR3 protein. The sample contains 1 million or so distinct CDR3 sequences, less than 50% of which appear only once. Peripheral blood, roughly 9.1 milliliters per donor, was collected. General study points: PBMC samples, being unsorted, prevented any conclusive comparison of naive and antigen-experienced cells.

On this clonotype itself: Antigen: not known.

This TCR was sampled from a woman aged 60-75 years in good health. The sample consisted of blood. This chain uses TRBV12-3 or TRBV12-4 with TRBJ2-5; TRBD2 is a possible D gene (5 bases). CDR3 residues: CASSLMPSGQETQYF. The CDR3 bases are TGTGCCAGCAGTTTAATGCCCAGCGGACAAGAGACCCAGTACTTC.